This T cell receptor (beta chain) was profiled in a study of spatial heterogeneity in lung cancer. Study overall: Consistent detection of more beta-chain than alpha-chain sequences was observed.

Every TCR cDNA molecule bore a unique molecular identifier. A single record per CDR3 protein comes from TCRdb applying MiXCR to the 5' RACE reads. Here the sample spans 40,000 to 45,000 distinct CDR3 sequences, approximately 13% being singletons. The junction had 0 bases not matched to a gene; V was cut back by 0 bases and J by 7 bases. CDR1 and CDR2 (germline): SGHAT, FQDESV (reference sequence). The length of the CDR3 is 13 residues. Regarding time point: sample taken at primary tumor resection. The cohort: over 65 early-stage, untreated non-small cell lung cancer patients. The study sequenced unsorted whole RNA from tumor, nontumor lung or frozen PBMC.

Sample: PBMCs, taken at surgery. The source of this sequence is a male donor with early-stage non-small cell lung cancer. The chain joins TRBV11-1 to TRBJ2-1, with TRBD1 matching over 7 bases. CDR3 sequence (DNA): TGTGCCAGCAGCTTAGCGGGACAGAATGAGCAGTTCTTC. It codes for CASSLAGQNEQFF.